Each of the 14 T cell receptor beta chains below was sequenced from the same sample in a study of T cell changes during pregnancy in multiple sclerosis. Sequenced by immunoSEQ multiplex PCR; TCRdb stores in-frame clones only, minus some. This sample yields some 40,000 clones, of which around nine tenths are seen a single time; roughly 0.38% belongs to the top ten. Sequencing used CD4+ T cells from peripheral blood mononuclear cells, obtained in the third trimester of pregnancy. The receptors stem from a female donor in good health, enrolled as a control in a pregnancy study.

This clone was recorded once. The chain joins TRBV18 to TRBJ1-1; no clear D. CDR1 KGHSH and CDR2 LQKENI come from the germline V gene. This CDR3 spans 15 amino acids. With 4 bases removed from V and 1 base from J, the gap between germline ends came to 13 bases. CDR3 protein: CASSLLAEANTEAFF. The CDR3 nucleotides are TGTGCCAGCTCACTCCTTGCGGAGGCGAACACTGAAGCTTTCTTT.

The chain recombines TRBV19 with TRBJ2-1, with D perhaps TRBD2 (7 bases). Trimming pared 5 bases from V and 9 bases from J, leaving 14 bases between. Germline V gives CDR1 LNHDA, CDR2 SQIVND (reference sequence). The CDR3 runs 13 residues. CDR3: CASSFGGQGEQFF. The CDR3 DNA reads TGTGCCAGTAGTTTCGGGGGGCAGGGTGAGCAGTTCTTC.

The V call is TRBV5-1, the J call TRBJ2-7; the D gene is possibly TRBD1 (6 bases). V was trimmed by 0 bases and J by 6 bases, leaving 16 bases between them. Looked up from germline, CDR1 is SGHRS and CDR2 is YFSETQ. CDR3 length: 15 residues. The CDR3 coding sequence is TGCGCCAGCAGCTTGGCCGACAGGAGTAATACCGAGCAGTACTTC. Amino acid sequence: CASSLADRSNTEQYF.

The chain has TRBV28 and TRBJ2-7, with D unclear. CDR1 is MDHEN, CDR2 SYDVKM, per germline. The CDR3 extends over 11 amino acids. V lost 7 bases and J 3 bases, leaving 7 bases between the germline ends. CDR3 in amino acids: CASTLGYEQYF. CDR3 nucleotide sequence: TGTGCCAGCACTCTAGGCTACGAGCAGTACTTC.

The V gene is TRBV7-3, the J gene TRBJ1-2; maybe TRBD1 (5 bases). This CDR3 contains 14 residues. V lost 5 bases to trimming and J lost 3 bases, with 13 bases between them. CDR1 and CDR2 (germline): SGHTA, FQGTGA. The CDR3 sequence is CASSPGTGDYGYTF. The CDR3 DNA is TGTGCCAGCAGCCCAGGGACTGGTGACTATGGCTACACCTTC. Full variable domain (rest looked up from reference TRBV7-3 and TRBJ1-2): GAGVSQTPSNKVTEKGKYVELRCDPISGHTALYWYRQSLGQGPEFLIYFQGTGAADDSGLPNDRFFAVRPEGSVSTLKIQRTERGDSAVYLCASSPGTGDYGYTFGSGTRLTVV.

This chain joins TRBV2 and TRBJ2-1; a weak D match, TRBD2 (5 bases). V shed 0 bases and J shed 1 base, with 10 bases lying between them. The CDR3 totals 16 residues. Germline CDR1 and CDR2: SNHLY and FYNNEI. The CDR3 DNA reads as TGTGCCAGCAGTGAAGCCCAGCGAGGGTCCTACAATGAGCAGTTCTTC. Translated: CASSEAQRGSYNEQFF.

This clone was counted a few times. The chain uses TRBV10-1 and TRBJ2-2; TRBD2 matches at 8 bases. CDR3 length: 15 amino acids. Per the germline V gene, CDR1 is WNHNN and CDR2 is SYGVQD (reference sequence). V shed 4 bases and J 6 bases; nucleotides not matched to a gene: 7. CDR3 amino acids: CASSAGTRDAGELFF. DNA for the CDR3: TGCGCCAGCAGTGCCGGGACTAGGGACGCCGGGGAGCTGTTTTTT.

This clone was counted once. V gene TRBV5-4 combines with J gene TRBJ2-5; 7 positions agree with TRBD1. Trimming at V came to 4 bases and at J to 2 bases, leaving 8 bases not matched to a gene. The germline CDR1 and CDR2 sequences are SGHNT and YYREEE (reference sequence). The CDR3 contains 15 residues. The CDR3 here is CASSVGTAGQETQYF. The CDR3 nucleotides are TGTGCCAGCAGCGTCGGGACAGCTGGGCAAGAGACCCAGTACTTC.

V is TRBV19 and J is TRBJ1-5; the D gene is possibly TRBD1 (5 bases). Per the germline V gene, CDR1 is LNHDA and CDR2 is SQIVND (reference sequence). The CDR3 consists of 15 residues. V was pared by 7 bases and J by 4 bases, with 17 bases between. The CDR3 is CASNLWGGLNQPQHF. The CDR3, as DNA: TGTGCCAGTAATCTTTGGGGGGGGTTGAATCAGCCCCAGCATTTT.

This clone was counted a single time. This chain uses TRBV11-3 with TRBJ2-7, with TRBD2 as a possible D gene (5 bases). The CDR3 is 13 residues long. Trimming removed 3 bases at V and 3 bases at J, with 9 bases between. Germline-derived CDR1 and CDR2 are SGHNT and YENEEA. The CDR3 loop is CASSFSEGYEQYF. The DNA of the CDR3 is TGTGCCAGCAGCTTTTCAGAGGGCTACGAGCAGTACTTC. The complete variable domain, with remaining parts taken from reference TRBV11-3 and TRBJ2-7, reads EAGVVQSPRYKIIEKKQPVAFWCNPISGHNTLYWYLQNLGQGPELLIRYENEEAVDDSQLPKDRFSAERLKGVDSTLKIQPAELGDSAVYLCASSFSEGYEQYFGPGTRLTVT.

This clone was observed once. This chain uses TRBV2 with TRBJ2-3; 9 nucleotides line up with TRBD2. Germline V gene data show CDR1 as SNHLY and CDR2 as FYNNEI. The CDR3 loop spans 15 amino acids. V dropped 4 bases and J dropped 2; count of bases not matched to a gene: 4. In DNA, the CDR3 is TGTGCCAGCAGTGCGACTAGCGGTTTCACAGATACGCAGTATTTT. The encoded protein is CASSATSGFTDTQYF.

This chain uses TRBV6-4 with TRBJ2-3, with 9 bases that match TRBD1. The CDR3 is made up of 13 amino acids. With V trimmed by 8 bases and J by 0 bases, 0 bases remained unmatched. The germline V gene has CDR1 MRHNA and CDR2 SNTAGT. The CDR3 coding sequence is TGTGCCAGCGGGACAGGGAGCACAGATACGCAGTATTTT. It encodes CASGTGSTDTQYF.

This clone was found a few times. The chain uses TRBV4-1 and TRBJ1-1; tentative D call: TRBD1 (5 bases). CDR1 and CDR2 (germline): MGHRA, YSYEKL. CDR3 size: 14 residues. V was trimmed by 5 bases and J by 0 bases, leaving 10 bases between them. Here the CDR3 reads CASSIRALNTEAFF. The CDR3 DNA reads as TGCGCCAGCAGCATCAGGGCCCTGAACACTGAAGCTTTCTTT.

The chain has TRBV5-4 and TRBJ2-1, with 13 bases aligning to TRBD2. The CDR3 extends over 14 amino acids. Germline V CDR1 and CDR2: SGHNT, YYREEE (reference sequence). The V gene end was trimmed by 4 bases and the J gene end by 9 bases; junction bases not matched to a gene: 4. DNA of the CDR3: TGTGCCAGCAGCCTTGGGACTAGCGGGGTTGAGCAGTTCTTC. Its protein product is CASSLGTSGVEQFF.